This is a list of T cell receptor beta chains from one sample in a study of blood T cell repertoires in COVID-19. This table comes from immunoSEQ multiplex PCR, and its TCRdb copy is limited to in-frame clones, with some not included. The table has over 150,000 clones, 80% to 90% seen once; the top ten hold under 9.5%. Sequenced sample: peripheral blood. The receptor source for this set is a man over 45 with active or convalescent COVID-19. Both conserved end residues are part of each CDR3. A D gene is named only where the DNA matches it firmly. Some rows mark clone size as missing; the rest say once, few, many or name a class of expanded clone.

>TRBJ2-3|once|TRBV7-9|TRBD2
TGTGCCAGCAGCCGGACTAGCGGGGGCTCTAGCACAGATACGCAGTATTTT
CASSRTSGGSSTDTQYF
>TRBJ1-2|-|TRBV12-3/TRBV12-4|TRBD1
TGTGCCAGCAGTTTATGGGACAGCTATGGCTACACCTTC
CASSLWDSYGYTF
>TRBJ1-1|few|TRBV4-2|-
TGTGCCAGCAGCCAAGAAGCAGAGGGATACACTGAAGCTTTCTTT
CASSQEAEGYTEAFF
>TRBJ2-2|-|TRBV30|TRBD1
TGTGCCTGGAATCAGGGCAGGGGGCACGGGGAGCTGTTTTTT
CAWNQGRGHGELFF
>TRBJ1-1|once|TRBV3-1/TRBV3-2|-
TGTGCCAGCAGCCAAGCCGGGGACACTGAAGCTTTCTTT
CASSQAGDTEAFF
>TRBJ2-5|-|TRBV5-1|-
TGCGCCAGCAGCTTGGGATCAGGGGTCAAGACCCAGTACTTC
CASSLGSGVKTQYF
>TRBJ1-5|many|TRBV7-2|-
TGTGCCAGCAGCCCAGGGTTGCGCAATCAGCCCCAGCATTTT
CASSPGLRNQPQHF
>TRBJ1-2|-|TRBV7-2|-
TGTGCCAGCAGCTTAGATACAGGTCTGAACTATGGCTACACCTTC
CASSLDTGLNYGYTF
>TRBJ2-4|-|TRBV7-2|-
TGTGCCAGCACCCCCGAGGCGGGGAACAAAAACATTCAGTACTTC
CASTPEAGNKNIQYF
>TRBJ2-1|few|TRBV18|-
TGTGCCAGCTCACCACGAGGGCGAGATGAGCAGTTCTTC
CASSPRGRDEQFF
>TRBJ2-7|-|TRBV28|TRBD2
TGTGCCAGCAGTCCAGATGGCGGACTAGGGGAGAGAGAGCAGTACTTC
CASSPDGGLGEREQYF
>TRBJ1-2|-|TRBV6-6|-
TGTGCCAGCAGTTCACAGAAAGGCTACACCTTC
CASSSQKGYTF
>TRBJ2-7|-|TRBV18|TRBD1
TGTGCCAGCTCAATGGGACAGGTCTCCTACGAGCAGTACTTC
CASSMGQVSYEQYF
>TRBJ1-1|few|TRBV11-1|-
TGTGCCAGCAGCTTTGAGGGCACTGAAGCTTTCTTT
CASSFEGTEAFF
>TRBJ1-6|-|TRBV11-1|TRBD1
TGTGCCAGCAGCGAACAGGGGGATTCACCCCTCCACTTT
CASSEQGDSPLHF
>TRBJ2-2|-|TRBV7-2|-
TGTGCCAGCAGACAGGGACGACTTAACACCGGGGAGCTGTTTTTT
CASRQGRLNTGELFF
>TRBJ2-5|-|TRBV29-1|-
TGCAGCGTTGGGGCTGGGTGGCGAGAGACCCAGTACTTC
CSVGAGWRETQYF
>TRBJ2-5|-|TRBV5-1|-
TGCGCCAGCAGCATGACTGATAGTCAAGAGACCCAGTACTTC
CASSMTDSQETQYF
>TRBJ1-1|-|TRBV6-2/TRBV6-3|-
TGTGCCAGCAGTTACCGAACGGGGACTGAAGCTTTCTTT
CASSYRTGTEAFF
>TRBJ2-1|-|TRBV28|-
TGTGCCAGCAGTTTCCCAGAACGGAGAATCCATGAGCAGTTCTTC
CASSFPERRIHEQFF
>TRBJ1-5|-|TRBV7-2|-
TGTGCCAGCAGCTTAGCGGCGGTGAATCAGCCCCAGCATTTT
CASSLAAVNQPQHF
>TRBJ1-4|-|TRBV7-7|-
TGTGCCAGCAGCCCCCTGGGGGGAGGGTCTGAAAAACTGTTTTTT
CASSPLGGGSEKLFF
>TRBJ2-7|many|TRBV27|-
TGTGCCAGCAGTTTCGGCCGGGCCTACGAGCAGTACTTC
CASSFGRAYEQYF
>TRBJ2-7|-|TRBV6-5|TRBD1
TGTGCCAGCAGTTACTCATCTGGACAGGGGTACGAGCAGTACTTC
CASSYSSGQGYEQYF
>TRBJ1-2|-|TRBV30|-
TGTGCCTGGAGGGAGTGGGGCAGCCCTGGCTATGGCTACACCTTC
CAWREWGSPGYGYTF
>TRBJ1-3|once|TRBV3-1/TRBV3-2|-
TGTGCCAGCAGCCAAGATGAGGGTAGATTCGGAAACACCATATATTTT
CASSQDEGRFGNTIYF
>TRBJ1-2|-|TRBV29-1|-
TGCAGCGTTGCTTCGGGTGTAGGCGGTGGCTACACCTTC
CSVASGVGGGYTF
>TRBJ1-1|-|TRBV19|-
TGTGCCAGTCAGCAGGGGCCATCGAACACTGAAGCTTTCTTT
CASQQGPSNTEAFF
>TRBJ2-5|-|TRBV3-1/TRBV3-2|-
TGTGCCAGCAGCCAGGCGGCCCTACAAGAGACCCAGTACTTC
CASSQAALQETQYF
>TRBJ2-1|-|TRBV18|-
TGTGCCAGCTCACCAAGAGTGGGGAGCTCCTACAATGAGCAGTTCTTC
CASSPRVGSSYNEQFF
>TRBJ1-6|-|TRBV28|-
TGTGCCAGCAGTCAACTGAATTCACCCCTCCACTTT
CASSQLNSPLHF
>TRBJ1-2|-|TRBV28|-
TGTGCCAGTAACTCCGGACAGACAAGCAAAGGCTACACCTTC
CASNSGQTSKGYTF
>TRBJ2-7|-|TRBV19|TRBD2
TGTGCCAGTAGTATAGGCGGGAGGCTCCTTTGGGAGCAGTACTTC
CASSIGGRLLWEQYF
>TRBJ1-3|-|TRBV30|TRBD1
TGTGCCTGGAGAAGGGACAGCTCTGGAAACACCATATATTTT
CAWRRDSSGNTIYF
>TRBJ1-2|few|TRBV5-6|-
TGTGCCAGCAGCTCCTTACAGTGGGTGAACTATGGCTACACCTTC
CASSSLQWVNYGYTF
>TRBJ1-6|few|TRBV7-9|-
TGTGCCAGCAGTAACCCGGGATTAAAAAAAACCTATAATTCACCCCTCCACTTT
CASSNPGLKKTYNSPLHF
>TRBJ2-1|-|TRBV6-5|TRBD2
TGTGCCAGCAGTTACACGAAGCGGGGGGGCTTTGAGCAGTTCTTC
CASSYTKRGGFEQFF
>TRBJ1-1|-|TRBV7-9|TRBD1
TGTGCCAGCAGCCCACAGGGGTCAAAGAGTATGAACACTGAAGCTTTCTTT
CASSPQGSKSMNTEAFF
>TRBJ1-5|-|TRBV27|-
TGTGCCAGCAGTTCGCGGTCCACAGGTAATCAGCCCCAGCATTTT
CASSSRSTGNQPQHF
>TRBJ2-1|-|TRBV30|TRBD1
TGTGCCTGGGATCCGGCGGACAGGCTCTTCAATGAGCAGTTCTTC
CAWDPADRLFNEQFF
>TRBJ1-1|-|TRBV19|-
TGTGCCAGTCGTAGAGGGTCGGAAACGGGTGATGGGGAAGCTTTCTTT
CASRRGSETGDGEAFF
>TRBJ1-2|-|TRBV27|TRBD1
TGTGCCAGCAGTTCAGACAGGGGTGGCTACACCTTC
CASSSDRGGYTF
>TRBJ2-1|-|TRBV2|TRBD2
TGTGCCAGCGTGGGACTAGCGGGCAATGAGCAGTTCTTC
CASVGLAGNEQFF
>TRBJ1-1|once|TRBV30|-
TGTGCCAGAACACAGATACCGAACACTGAAGCTTTCTTT
CARTQIPNTEAFF
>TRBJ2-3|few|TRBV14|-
TGTGCCAGCAGCCAAGTTTCCGGTACGCAGTATTTT
CASSQVSGTQYF
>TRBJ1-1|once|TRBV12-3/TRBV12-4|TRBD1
TGTGCCAGCAGTCTGGGACAGGGCCTTGAAGCTTTCTTT
CASSLGQGLEAFF
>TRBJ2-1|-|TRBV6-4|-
TGTGCCAGCAGTCTAGAGTCCTACAATGAGCAGTTCTTC
CASSLESYNEQFF
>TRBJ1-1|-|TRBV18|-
TGTGCCAGCTCACCACCGGCCAGGGAAACAACTGAAGCTTTCTTT
CASSPPARETTEAFF
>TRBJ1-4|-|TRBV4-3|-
TGCGCCAGCAGCCAAGACCCTGGAGAGGGCACTAATGAAAAACTGTTTTTT
CASSQDPGEGTNEKLFF
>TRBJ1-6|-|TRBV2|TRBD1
TGTGCCAGGGGACAGGGTAATTCACCCCTCCACTTT
CARGQGNSPLHF
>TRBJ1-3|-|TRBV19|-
TGTGCCAGTACCGAACAGAGTAACTCTGGAAACACCATATATTTT
CASTEQSNSGNTIYF
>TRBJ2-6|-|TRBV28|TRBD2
TGTGCCAGCAGACCTCTAGCGGGGGCTGGGGCCAACGTCCTGACTTTC
CASRPLAGAGANVLTF
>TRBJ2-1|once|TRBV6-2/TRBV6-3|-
TGTGCCAGCAGTACTCGGACCGGCGGGGTCCAAGAGCAGTTCTTC
CASSTRTGGVQEQFF
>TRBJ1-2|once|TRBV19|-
TGTGCCAGTAGTATGCCGCCAGAAAACTATGGCTACACCTTC
CASSMPPENYGYTF